A single sample gave rise to the 13 T cell receptor beta chains below, sequenced in a study of early T cells in non-severe SARS-CoV-2 infection. Each CDR3 protein gets one entry after TCRdb re-called the 5' RACE reads with MiXCR. The table shows 50,000 to 55,000 distinct CDR3 sequences, with roughly 10% occurring only once. The sequencing input was whole blood. These receptors originate from an adult who was a healthcare worker with PCR-confirmed SARS-CoV-2 infection or an uninfected control (not recorded which).

This clonotype was counted at least ten times. This chain uses TRBV14 with TRBJ1-1, with 7 bases aligning to TRBD1. CDR1 is SGHDN and CDR2 is FVKESK in the germline V gene. The J segment lost 5 bases and the V segment lost 4 bases, leaving 10 bases of the junction unmatched. This CDR3 is built from 15 residues. This chain's CDR3 is CASSLGDRRGTEAFF. DNA of the CDR3: TGTGCCAGCAGCCTTGGGGACAGAAGAGGGACTGAAGCTTTCTTT.

This clonotype was observed at least ten times. The chain employs TRBV7-9 and TRBJ1-6; no definite D call. The germline gives CDR1 SEHNR, CDR2 FQNEAQ (reference sequence). This CDR3 contains 14 residues. Trimming pared 5 bases from V and 7 bases from J, leaving 12 bases between. The CDR3 here is CASSPTIYNSPLHF. In nucleotides, the CDR3 is TGTGCCAGCAGCCCCACCATCTACAATTCACCCCTCCACTTT. The variable domain in full, completed from reference TRBV7-9 and TRBJ1-6, reads DTGVSQNPRHKITKRGQNVTFRCDPISEHNRLYWYRQTLGQGPEFLTYFQNEAQLEKSRLLSDRFSAERPKGSFSTLEIQRTEQGDSAMYLCASSPTIYNSPLHFGNGTRLTVT.

This clonotype was picked up many times. The chain combines TRBV7-2 with TRBJ2-4, with TRBD1 identical over 10 bases. Germline loops: CDR1 SGHTA, CDR2 FQGNSA. V was pared by 3 bases and J by 2 bases, with 4 bases of the junction left unmatched. There are 16 residues in the CDR3. This chain's CDR3 is CASSLGQGLTKNIQYF. For the CDR3, the DNA is TGTGCCAGCAGCTTGGGACAGGGGCTGACCAAAAACATTCAGTACTTC.

This clonotype was observed a few times. This chain links TRBV6-6 with TRBJ1-1, with 8 bases aligning to TRBD1. This CDR3 spans 15 amino acids. Germline V gene sequence: CDR1 MNHNY, CDR2 SVGAGI (reference sequence). The V gene end was trimmed by 5 bases and the J gene end by 1 base; junction bases not matched to a gene: 6. The CDR3 nucleotides read TGTGCCAGCAGTCCCAGACAGGGGAGGAACACTGAAGCTTTCTTT. Residues: CASSPRQGRNTEAFF.

This clonotype was counted ten times or more. The CDR3 protein is CASSLKEGSTEAFF. DNA of the CDR3: TGTGCCAGCAGTTTGAAGGAGGGTTCCACTGAAGCTTTCTTT. This rearrangement joins TRBV6-5 to TRBJ1-1; no clear D gene. Germline CDR1 reads MNHEY; CDR2 reads SVGAGI. The CDR3 extends over 14 amino acids. Trimming left V 4 bases short and J 4 bases short, with 13 bases between.

The genes are TRBV28 and TRBJ1-1; unclear D gene. The CDR3 is 13 amino acids. The germline V gene encodes CDR1 MDHEN and CDR2 SYDVKM. The V end lost 4 bases, the J end lost 1 base, and 7 bases lay between the germline ends. In nucleotides, the CDR3 is TGTGCCAGCAGTTCGCCACAGAACACTGAAGCTTTCTTT. Protein sequence: CASSSPQNTEAFF. The whole variable domain, remainder taken from reference TRBV28 and TRBJ1-1, is DVKVTQSSRYLVKRTGEKVFLECVQDMDHENMFWYRQDPGLGLRLIYFSYDVKMKEKGDIPEGYSVSREKKERFSLILESASTNQTSMYLCASSSPQNTEAFFGQGTRLTVV.

Notes on this clonotype: The junction and the germline gene differ at one end; a read error may be behind it. The rearrangement links TRBV6-2 or TRBV6-3 to TRBJ2-7, with a possible D match to TRBD1 (6 bases). This CDR3 has 18 amino acids. The germline gives CDR1 MNHEY, CDR2 SVGEGT. CDR3 loop: CTSSYPIGTGKTDYEQYF. As DNA, the CDR3 is TGTACCAGCAGTTACCCCATCGGAACAGGGAAGACTGACTACGAGCAGTACTTC.

Only a few counts were recorded for this clonotype. This CDR3 reads CSPNTGELFF. CDR3 nucleotide sequence: TGCAGTCCAAACACCGGGGAGCTGTTTTTT. The chain uses TRBV20-1 and TRBJ2-2; D remains unclear. This CDR3 has 10 residues. Between the trimmed V and J ends, which lost 8 bases and 2 bases, there was a span of 3 bases. CDR1 DFQATT and CDR2 SNEGSKA come from the germline V gene (reference sequence).

The chain links TRBV7-9 to TRBJ1-1, with TRBD1 as a possible D gene (6 bases). V was shortened by 5 bases and J by 1 base, with 17 bases between the two germline ends. Germline V gene lookup returns CDR1 SEHNR and CDR2 FQNEAQ (reference sequence). The CDR3 loop spans 16 amino acids. Here the CDR3 DNA reads TGTGCCAGCAGCCCCCCAGGGGCCAGGTCGAACACTGAAGCTTTCTTT. Protein: CASSPPGARSNTEAFF.

This clonotype was seen ten or more times. The J gene is TRBJ2-7, the V gene TRBV7-9; D uncertain. Trimming took off 6 bases at V and 0 bases at J, with 12 bases between the two ends. Germline CDR1 and CDR2: SEHNR and FQNEAQ (reference sequence). The CDR3 runs to 14 residues. The CDR3 sequence is CASSAMASSYEQYF. CDR3 DNA sequence: TGTGCCAGCAGTGCAATGGCCAGCTCCTACGAGCAGTACTTC.

As DNA, the CDR3 is TGTGCCAGCAGCTTAGCCCGGACAGGGAGCTCCTACGAGCAGTACTTC. It encodes CASSLARTGSSYEQYF. The chain links TRBV7-6 to TRBJ2-7; TRBD1 agrees at 8 bases. From germline, CDR1 is SGHVS and CDR2 FNYEAQ. The CDR3 runs 16 residues. V shed 0 bases, J shed 0 bases, and the junction held 4 bases outside the gene matches.

This clonotype was observed a few times. This sequence joins TRBV5-1 and TRBJ1-2; possibly TRBD1 for D (5 bases). The CDR3 spans 14 residues. Trimming stripped 5 bases from V and 2 bases from J, with 13 bases between. Germline V gene data show CDR1 as SGHRS and CDR2 as YFSETQ. The CDR3 bases are TGCGCCAGCAGAGCGGGGGAGAAGAACTATGGCTACACCTTC. Residues: CASRAGEKNYGYTF. Supplemented by reference TRBV5-1 and TRBJ1-2, the full variable domain reads KAGVTQTPRYLIKTRGQQVTLSCSPISGHRSVSWYQQTPGQGLQFLFEYFSETQRNKGNFPGRFSGRQFSNSRSEMNVSTLELGDSALYLCASRAGEKNYGYTFGSGTRLTVV.

This chain uses TRBV6-5 with TRBJ2-7; tentatively, D is TRBD2 (5 bases). The V end was cut by 5 bases, the J end by 0 bases, with 11 bases between. This CDR3 region has 14 residues. The germline CDR1 and CDR2 sequences are MNHEY and SVGAGI. The CDR3 loop reads CASSKRGGSYEQYF. DNA for the CDR3: TGTGCCAGCAGTAAAAGAGGAGGCTCCTACGAGCAGTACTTC.